This T cell receptor (beta chain) was retrieved from a study of shared clonotypes between healthy human individuals. Study-wide results and limits: Between a handful of donors, naive CD4 clonotypes were shared at a level of approximately 5%. Clonotypes not shared had lower generation probabilities than those common to all four donors.

When replicate PCRs were run on sorted subsets, they used roughly 0.2 ug DNA, tens of thousands of T cell genomes. The assay was immunoSEQ multiplex PCR, and TCRdb's table has in-frame clones only and misses some. The data show 500,000 to 700,000 clones, with approximately 95% seen just once and around 0.12% held by the top ten. A remark on this clone: What it binds is not known.

Positively selected for CCR7, the CD45RO-negative cells used as naive CD8 cells excluded terminally differentiated effector memory CD45RA+ cells. Among the donors, all were Caucasian adults who lived in Nashville, Tennessee. Between the trimmed V and J ends, which lost 0 bases and 4 bases, there was a span of 19 bases. Germline V gene sequence: CDR1 GTSNPN, CDR2 SVGIG (reference sequence). This CDR3 comprises 16 residues. The specimen was naive CD8+ T cells sorted from blood. This receptor was taken from a woman younger than 45 in good health. This sequence joins TRBV30 and TRBJ2-7, with a possible D match to TRBD1 (6 bases). CDR3 sequence reads: CAWSVGVGQKAYEQYF. The CDR3, as DNA: TGTGCCTGGAGTGTAGGGGTCGGACAGAAGGCATACGAGCAGTACTTC.